The 15 T cell receptor beta chains presented below share a single source sample, sequenced in a study of T cells expressing NK-cell markers (dated by TCRdb to 2020 to 2021). The receptor library was made with 5' RACE. The instrument was an Illumina HiSeq 2000. The reads underwent TCRdb reprocessing, giving one record for each CDR3 protein sequence and no DNA. This sample's listing comprises 250,000 to 300,000 distinct CDR3 sequences. The ten largest account for 4.2% of the sample. Sequencing used blood T cells: a sorted CD56 or NKG2C T cell subset, CD4+ or CD8+ T cells, or bulk PBMC T cells (not recorded which). The origin of the receptors is a woman between 18 and 75 years old in good health.

The V gene is TRBV6-5, the J gene TRBJ1-1; no DNA is available, so the TRBD1 call from TCRdb remains unchecked. CDR3 length: 12 residues. Per germline, CDR1 MNHEY and CDR2 SVGAGI. The CDR3: CASSYWQGEAFF.

The rearrangement uses TRBV19 and TRBJ1-3; TCRdb's D call of TRBD1 is untestable without DNA. The CDR3 has 14 amino acids. The V gene's germline CDR1 is LNHDA and CDR2 SQIVND (reference sequence). CDR3 loop: CASSLQGFGNTIYF.

The rearrangement links TRBV6-2 or TRBV6-3 to TRBJ2-3. The CDR3 has 14 amino acids. Germline V gives CDR1 MNHEY, CDR2 SVGEGT. CDR3 sequence: CASSYGPRTDTQYF.

The genes are TRBV7-2 and TRBJ2-1; the TCRdb call, TRBD2, lacks DNA for checking. The CDR3 has 14 amino acids. CDR1 and CDR2 from the germline V gene are SGHTA and FQGNSA. CDR3 region: CASSLGGTSNEQFF.

V and J are TRBV29-1 and TRBJ2-3. Germline lookup yields CDR1 SQVTM and CDR2 ANQGSEA. The CDR3 is 13 residues long. CDR3 in amino acids: CSVLPQVADTQYF.

The chain joins TRBV5-1 to TRBJ2-5; absent DNA, TCRdb's TRBD1 call cannot be checked. The germline gives CDR1 SGHRS, CDR2 YFSETQ. The CDR3 contains 13 residues. CDR3 in amino acids: CASWEGAVETQYF.

The rearrangement uses TRBV11-2 and TRBJ1-5; checking the TCRdb D call of TRBD1 is not possible without DNA. The length of the CDR3 is 13 residues. The germline V gene has CDR1 SGHAT and CDR2 FQNNGV. The chain's CDR3 is CASSLGAGRPQHF.

J is TRBJ2-7 and V is TRBV11-1; the D call from TCRdb, TRBD2, cannot be confirmed without DNA. The CDR3 is 18 residues long. Germline CDR1 reads SGHAT; CDR2 reads FQDESV (reference sequence). CDR3: CASSTAGLAGFRTYEQYF.

The chain uses TRBV6-2 or TRBV6-3 and TRBJ2-3; the TCRdb call, TRBD2, lacks DNA for checking. From germline, CDR1 is MNHEY and CDR2 SVGEGT. The CDR3 totals 18 residues. This CDR3 is CASSGTLQWALNTDTQYF.

The chain is built from TRBV20-1 and TRBJ2-1. This CDR3 is built from 12 residues. The germline V gene has CDR1 DFQATT and CDR2 SNEGSKA (reference sequence). The CDR3 region is CSARVWGNEQFF.

The gene calls are TRBV30 and TRBJ2-1. This CDR3 spans 15 amino acids. Germline V gene data show CDR1 as GTSNPN and CDR2 as SVGIG (reference sequence). The CDR3 sequence: CAWSADASSYNEQFF. Full variable domain (rest looked up from reference TRBV30 and TRBJ2-1): SQTIHQWPATLVQPVGSPLSLECTVEGTSNPNLYWYRQAAGRGLQLLFYSVGIGQISSEVPQNLSASRPQDRQFILSSKKLLLSDSGFYLCAWSADASSYNEQFFGPGTRLTVL.

The chain has TRBV10-1 and TRBJ2-2; the TCRdb D gene call, TRBD1, has no DNA to confirm it. The CDR3 extends over 15 amino acids. Per the germline V gene, CDR1 is WNHNN and CDR2 is SYGVQD (reference sequence). The CDR3 sequence: CASSESRGDTGELFF.

The CDR3 sequence: CASRAWDTQYF. The V gene is TRBV6-2 or TRBV6-3, the J gene TRBJ2-3. This CDR3 comprises 11 residues. CDR1 MNHEY and CDR2 SVGEGT come from the germline V gene.

The chain uses TRBV9 and TRBJ1-6; the TCRdb D gene call, TRBD1, has no DNA to confirm it. The CDR3 is made up of 16 amino acids. Germline V gene sequence: CDR1 SGDLS, CDR2 YYNGEE. This chain's CDR3 is CASGGSSSSYNSPLHF.

This chain joins TRBV11-2 and TRBJ1-2; TCRdb's assignment of TRBD1 cannot be checked, as there is no DNA. The length of the CDR3 is 13 residues. Germline V CDR1 and CDR2: SGHAT, FQNNGV. Here the CDR3 reads CASSLGQLDGYTF.